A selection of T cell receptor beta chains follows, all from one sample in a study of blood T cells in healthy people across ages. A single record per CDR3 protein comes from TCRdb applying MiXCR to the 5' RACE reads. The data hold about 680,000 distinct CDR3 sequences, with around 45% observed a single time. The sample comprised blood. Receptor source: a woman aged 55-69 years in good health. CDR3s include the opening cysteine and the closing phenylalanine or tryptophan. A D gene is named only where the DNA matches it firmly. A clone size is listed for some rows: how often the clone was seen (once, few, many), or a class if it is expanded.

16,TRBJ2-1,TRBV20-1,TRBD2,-,CSATTSGRGSYNEQFF,TGCAGTGCCACTACTAGCGGGAGGGGCTCCTACAATGAGCAGTTCTTC
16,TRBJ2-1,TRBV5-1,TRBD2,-,CASSPYTSGGGNEQFF,TGCGCCAGCAGCCCCTATACTAGCGGAGGGGGGAATGAGCAGTTCTTC
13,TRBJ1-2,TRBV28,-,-,CASRITGGYGYTF,TGTGCCAGCAGAATAACGGGGGGATATGGCTACACCTTC
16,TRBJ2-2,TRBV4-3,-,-,CASSQDVGPYTGELFF,TGCGCCAGCAGCCAAGATGTGGGGCCGTACACCGGGGAGCTGTTTTTT
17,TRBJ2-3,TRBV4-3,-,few,CASSQDRRTWGTDTQYF,TGCGCCAGCAGCCAAGATCGAAGGACCTGGGGCACAGATACGCAGTATTTT
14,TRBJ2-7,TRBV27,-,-,CASSVQRGHLGQYF,TGTGCCAGCAGTGTCCAGCGGGGACATTTAGGGCAGTACTTC
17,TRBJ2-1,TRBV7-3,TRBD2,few,CASSLYPVAGGDNEQFF,TGTGCCAGCAGCTTATACCCCGTAGCGGGAGGTGACAATGAGCAGTTCTTC
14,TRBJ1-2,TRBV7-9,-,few,CASSLAGTQYGYTF,TGTGCCAGCAGCTTAGCCGGGACTCAGTATGGCTACACCTTC
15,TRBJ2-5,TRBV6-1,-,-,CASSEGPGYQETQYF,TGTGCCAGCAGTGAAGGGCCCGGGTACCAAGAGACCCAGTACTTC
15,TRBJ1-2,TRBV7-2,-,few,CASSPHTGINYGYTF,TGTGCCAGCAGCCCACATACAGGGATCAACTATGGCTACACCTTC
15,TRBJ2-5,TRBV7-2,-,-,CASNPAGGKQETQYF,TGTGCCAGCAACCCAGCTGGGGGGAAACAAGAGACCCAGTACTTC
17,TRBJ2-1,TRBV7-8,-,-,CASSSRSRVQGSNEQFF,TGTGCCAGCAGCTCCCGCTCCAGGGTTCAGGGGAGTAATGAGCAGTTCTTC
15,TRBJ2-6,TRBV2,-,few,CASSGVRVGANVLTF,TGTGCCAGCAGTGGGGTAAGGGTTGGGGCCAACGTCCTGACTTTC
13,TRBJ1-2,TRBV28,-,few,CASRPPGRQGYTF,TGTGCCAGCAGGCCTCCGGGGAGGCAGGGCTACACCTTC
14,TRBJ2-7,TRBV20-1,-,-,CSARSVAELYEQYF,TGCAGTGCTAGGAGTGTAGCGGAGCTCTACGAGCAGTACTTC
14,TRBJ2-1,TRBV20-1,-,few,CSASRSGGINEQFF,TGCAGTGCTAGCAGGAGCGGAGGGATCAATGAGCAGTTCTTC
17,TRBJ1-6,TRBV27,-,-,CASSLLRGAVGNSPLHF,TGTGCCAGCAGTTTACTCAGGGGTGCAGTAGGGAATTCACCCCTCCACTTT
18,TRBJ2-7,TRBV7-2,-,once,CASSLLEQRGNPYYEQYF,TGTGCCAGCAGCTTATTGGAGCAGAGGGGGAACCCCTACTACGAGCAGTACTTC
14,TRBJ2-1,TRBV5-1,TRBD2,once,CASSLTSGLNEQFF,TGCGCCAGCAGCTTGACTAGCGGGCTCAATGAGCAGTTCTTC
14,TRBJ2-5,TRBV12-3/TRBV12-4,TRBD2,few,CASSPSGSSQTQYF,TGTGCCAGCAGCCCTAGCGGGAGTAGTCAGACCCAGTACTTC
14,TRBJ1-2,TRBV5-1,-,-,CASSWGGSESGYTF,TGCGCCAGCAGCTGGGGCGGGAGCGAATCAGGCTACACCTTC
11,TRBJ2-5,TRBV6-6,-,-,CASRKGETQYF,TGTGCCAGCAGAAAGGGGGAGACCCAGTACTTC
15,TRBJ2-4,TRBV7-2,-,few,CASSLRVLAKNIQYF,TGTGCCAGCAGCCTCCGAGTATTAGCCAAAAACATTCAGTACTTC
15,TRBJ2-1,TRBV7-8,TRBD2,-,CASRGGGFGYNEQFF,TGTGCCAGCAGAGGCGGGGGATTCGGGTACAATGAGCAGTTCTTC
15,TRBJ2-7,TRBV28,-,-,CASRAGQPGAYEQYF,TGTGCCAGCAGGGCAGGTCAACCGGGGGCCTACGAGCAGTACTTC
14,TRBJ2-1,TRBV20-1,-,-,CSAVVWPLNNEQFF,TGCAGTGCTGTTGTCTGGCCGCTCAACAATGAGCAGTTCTTC
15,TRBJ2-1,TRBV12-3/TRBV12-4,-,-,CASSSFGTTYNEQFF,TGTGCCAGCAGTTCTTTCGGGACAACGTACAATGAGCAGTTCTTC
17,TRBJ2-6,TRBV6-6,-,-,CASSSPNRDSGANVLTF,TGTGCCAGCAGTTCCCCTAACCGGGACTCTGGGGCCAACGTCCTGACTTTC
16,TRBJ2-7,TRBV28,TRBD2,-,CASRLGLAGSSYEQYF,TGTGCCAGCAGGTTGGGACTAGCGGGGAGCTCCTACGAGCAGTACTTC
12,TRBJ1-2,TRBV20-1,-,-,CSARQGPRGYTF,TGCAGTGCGCGCCAGGGTCCTCGGGGCTACACCTTC
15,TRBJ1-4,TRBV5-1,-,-,CASSRAVGENEKLFF,TGCGCCAGCAGCCGGGCAGTAGGGGAGAATGAAAAACTGTTTTTT
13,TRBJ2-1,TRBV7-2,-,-,CASSLWVNNEQFF,TGTGCCAGCAGCTTATGGGTTAACAATGAGCAGTTCTTC
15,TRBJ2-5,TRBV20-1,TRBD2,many,CSATGLAGGKETQYF,TGCAGTGCGACAGGACTAGCGGGAGGGAAAGAGACCCAGTACTTC
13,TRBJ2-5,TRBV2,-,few,CASSPDSGETQYF,TGTGCCAGCAGTCCCGACTCCGGAGAGACCCAGTACTTC
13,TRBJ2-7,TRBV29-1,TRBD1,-,CSAEGGDRYEQYF,TGCAGCGCTGAAGGTGGGGACAGATACGAGCAGTACTTC
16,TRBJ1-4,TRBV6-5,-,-,CASSYSTGTPDEELFF,TGTGCCAGCAGTTACTCGACCGGGACACCCGATGAAGAACTGTTTTTT
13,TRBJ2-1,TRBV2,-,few,CASTGTPRNEQFF,TGTGCCAGCACCGGGACGCCGAGGAATGAGCAGTTCTTC
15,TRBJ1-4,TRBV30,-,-,CAWSAETGIKGKLFF,TGTGCCTGGAGTGCCGAGACAGGAATAAAAGGAAAACTGTTTTTT
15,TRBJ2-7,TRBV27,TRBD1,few,CASSERTGGSYEQYF,TGTGCCAGCAGTGAACGGACAGGGGGCTCCTACGAGCAGTACTTC
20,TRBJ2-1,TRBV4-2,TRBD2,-,CASSQEAGVPSSGRISEQFF,TGTGCCAGCAGCCAAGAGGCCGGGGTCCCCTCTAGCGGGAGGATTAGTGAGCAGTTCTTC
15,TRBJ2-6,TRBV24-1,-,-,CATSTSGSGANVLTF,TGTGCCACCAGTACTTCAGGGTCTGGGGCCAACGTCCTGACTTTC
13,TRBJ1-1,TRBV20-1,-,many,CSARDYRNTEAFF,TGCAGTGCTAGAGATTACAGGAACACTGAAGCTTTCTTT
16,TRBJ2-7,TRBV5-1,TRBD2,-,CASSPGTSGIIDEQYF,TGCGCCAGCAGCCCCGGGACTAGCGGGATAATCGACGAGCAGTACTTC
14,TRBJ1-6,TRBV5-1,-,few,CASSSGLNNSPLHF,TGCGCCAGCAGCTCGGGACTGAACAATTCACCCCTCCACTTT
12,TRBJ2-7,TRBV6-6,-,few,CASMRELHEQYF,TGTGCCAGCATGAGGGAGCTCCACGAGCAGTACTTC
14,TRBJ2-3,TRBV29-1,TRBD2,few,CSVEGGQPGGTQYF,TGCAGCGTTGAGGGTGGCCAGCCGGGGGGTACGCAGTATTTT
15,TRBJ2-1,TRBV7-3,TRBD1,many,CASSSDRGTYNEQFF,TGTGCCAGCAGCTCGGACAGGGGGACCTACAATGAGCAGTTCTTC
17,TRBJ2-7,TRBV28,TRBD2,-,CASTPGGLAGGYYEQYF,TGTGCCAGCACCCCAGGGGGGCTAGCGGGAGGTTACTACGAGCAGTACTTC
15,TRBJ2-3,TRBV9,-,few,CASSVDTLPTDTQYF,TGTGCCAGCAGCGTCGACACTCTACCCACAGATACGCAGTATTTT
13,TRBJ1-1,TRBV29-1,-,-,CSARPDRDTEAFF,TGCAGCGCTCGGCCGGACCGAGACACTGAAGCTTTCTTT
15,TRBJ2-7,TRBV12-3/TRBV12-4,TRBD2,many,CASSRTSGPSYEQYF,TGTGCCAGCAGTCGGACTAGCGGGCCCTCCTACGAGCAGTACTTC
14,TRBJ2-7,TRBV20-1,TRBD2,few,CSARHLRGGYEQYF,TGCAGTGCTAGACACCTGCGCGGGGGCTACGAGCAGTACTTC
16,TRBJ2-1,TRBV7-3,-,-,CASSLIPGRMSGEQFF,TGTGCCAGCAGCTTAATTCCAGGGAGGATGAGTGGTGAGCAGTTCTTC
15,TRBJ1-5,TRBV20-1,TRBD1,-,CSAVKSGQGKQPQHF,TGCAGTGCTGTTAAATCGGGACAGGGTAAGCAGCCCCAGCATTTT
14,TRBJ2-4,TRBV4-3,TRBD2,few,CASSQEAGATIQYF,TGCGCCAGCAGCCAAGAAGCGGGAGCCACCATTCAGTACTTC
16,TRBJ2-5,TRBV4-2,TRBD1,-,CANSQILGQGTGEQYF,TGTGCCAACAGCCAAATCTTGGGACAGGGTACGGGGGAGCAGTACTTC
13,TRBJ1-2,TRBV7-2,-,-,CASSSNGFYGYTF,TGTGCCAGCAGCTCAAACGGCTTCTATGGCTACACCTTC